These T cell receptor beta chains were read from a single sample in a study of T cell responses to AZD1222 COVID-19 vaccine. The repertoire was sequenced with immunoSEQ multiplex PCR; TCRdb's copy has only in-frame clones and lacks some. In the table there are around 140,000 clones, around 94% of which are singletons. The material was peripheral blood, obtained after recovery from COVID-19. Receptors were obtained from an adult who had recovered from COVID-19. Both conserved end residues are part of each CDR3. A D gene is named only where the DNA matches it firmly. Rows give clone size only sometimes, using once, few, many, or a class for an expanded clone.

TRBJ2-7 | NA | TRBV2 | NA | TGTGCCAGCAGTTCCACAGGGAGCTCCTACGAGCAGTACTTC | CASSSTGSSYEQYF
TRBJ2-7 | NA | TRBV10-1 | TRBD1 | TGCGCCAGCAGTGCAAGACAGGGCAGCGACGAGCAGTACTTC | CASSARQGSDEQYF
TRBJ2-3 | NA | TRBV20-1 | TRBD2 | TGCAGTGCTAGTAACGCGGGAGCCAACACAGATACGCAGTATTTT | CSASNAGANTDTQYF
TRBJ1-4 | NA | TRBV28 | NA | TGTGCCAGCAGTCAGCAGACAGCAACTAATGAAAAACTGTTTTTT | CASSQQTATNEKLFF
TRBJ2-3 | NA | TRBV6-5 | TRBD1 | TGTGCCAGCGGGACAGGGTTGGTTCCAGATACGCAGTATTTT | CASGTGLVPDTQYF
TRBJ2-7 | NA | TRBV3-1/TRBV3-2 | NA | TGTGCCAGCAGCCAAGATTGGTCCAAGAGCTCCTACGAGCAGTACTTC | CASSQDWSKSSYEQYF
TRBJ1-5 | once | TRBV6-1 | TRBD1 | TGTGCCAGCAGGCTTGGACAGGGCGTTCAGCCCCAGCATTTT | CASRLGQGVQPQHF
TRBJ1-5 | NA | TRBV3-1/TRBV3-2 | NA | TGTGCCAGCAGCCAAGATTCGCCAGGGCAACAGCCCCAGCATTTT | CASSQDSPGQQPQHF
TRBJ2-3 | NA | TRBV9 | TRBD2 | TGTGCCAGCACTCGCGGGGGTAGCACAGATACGCAGTATTTT | CASTRGGSTDTQYF
TRBJ2-1 | NA | TRBV7-7 | NA | TGTGCTAGCAGCCCCTTGGGGAACAATGAGCAGTTCTTC | CASSPLGNNEQFF
TRBJ1-1 | few | TRBV6-5 | NA | TGTGCCAGCAGTTACTCAGGAGAGAACACTGAAGCTTTCTTT | CASSYSGENTEAFF
TRBJ1-5 | NA | TRBV7-8 | TRBD1 | TGTGCCAGCAGCCCCGGGACAGGGAATCAGCCCCAGCATTTT | CASSPGTGNQPQHF
TRBJ2-3 | NA | TRBV9 | TRBD2 | TGTGCCAGCAGCGTGCTAGCGGCCGGCACAGATACGCAGTATTTT | CASSVLAAGTDTQYF
TRBJ1-2 | NA | TRBV4-1 | TRBD1 | TGCGCCAGCAGCCAGGGGACAGGGGTCAGCTATGGCTACACCTTC | CASSQGTGVSYGYTF
TRBJ1-2 | once | TRBV29-1 | NA | TGCAGCGTTGAGCAAGGCCTCTATGGCTACACCTTC | CSVEQGLYGYTF
TRBJ2-7 | NA | TRBV5-1 | TRBD1 | TGCGCCAGCAGCTTGGTAGGGGGCGGCGGAGCCTACGAGCAGTACTTC | CASSLVGGGGAYEQYF
TRBJ2-1 | NA | TRBV27 | TRBD1 | TGTGCCAGCAGTTTAAGGCCCCCAGGGGGCCCGCAGTCTGAGCAGTTCTTC | CASSLRPPGGPQSEQFF
TRBJ2-1 | NA | TRBV5-5 | NA | TGTGCCAGCAGCAGACAGGACTTTTCCTACAATGAGCAGTTCTTC | CASSRQDFSYNEQFF
TRBJ2-1 | NA | TRBV10-3 | TRBD2 | TGTGCCATCAGTCTGGGAGGGCAGGATGAGCAGTTCTTC | CAISLGGQDEQFF
TRBJ2-5 | NA | TRBV5-1 | TRBD2 | TGCGCCAGCAGCTCCCAAATTTCTAGCGGGAGGGCCCGAGAGACCCAGTACTTC | CASSSQISSGRARETQYF
TRBJ2-1 | NA | TRBV7-8 | TRBD1 | TGTGCCAGCAGCTTATACGGGGACAGGGGGATCAATGAGCAGTTCTTC | CASSLYGDRGINEQFF
TRBJ2-3 | NA | TRBV7-3 | TRBD2 | TGTGCCAGCAGCTCCCAGGGCCCTACTAGCGGGAGAGGTACGCAGTATTTT | CASSSQGPTSGRGTQYF
TRBJ2-1 | NA | TRBV2 | TRBD2 | TGTGCCAGCCCTAGCGGGGCGAATGAGCAGTTCTTC | CASPSGANEQFF
TRBJ2-7 | NA | TRBV28 | NA | TGTGCCAGCAGCTCCCCAACCTACGAGCAGTACTTC | CASSSPTYEQYF
TRBJ2-7 | NA | TRBV6-1 | TRBD1 | TGTGCCAGCAGTGAAAATTTAGGGACAGGGTACCGCTACGAGCAGTACTTC | CASSENLGTGYRYEQYF
TRBJ2-7 | NA | TRBV5-1 | TRBD1 | TGCGCCAGCAGCCGCGGAACCAGGGGGCAATCCTACGAGCAGTACTTC | CASSRGTRGQSYEQYF
TRBJ2-1 | NA | TRBV27 | TRBD2 | TGTGCCAGCAGTTTATCCCGGACTAGCAATGAGCAGTTCTTC | CASSLSRTSNEQFF
TRBJ2-1 | NA | TRBV5-1 | NA | TGCGCCAGCAGCTGGACTTACGGGAGCTCCTACAATGAGCAGTTCTTC | CASSWTYGSSYNEQFF
TRBJ2-7 | NA | TRBV10-2 | TRBD1 | TGCGCCAGCACCTCGAGTGAGGGGGCGCGGGAGCAGTACTTC | CASTSSEGAREQYF
TRBJ2-7 | NA | TRBV19 | NA | TGTGCCAGTAGTTCACAGGGAGGAGGTTACGAGCAGTACTTC | CASSSQGGGYEQYF
TRBJ1-4 | NA | TRBV7-2 | NA | TGTGCCAGCAGCTTAGCGGGTAGGGGATCAACTAATGAAAAACTGTTTTTT | CASSLAGRGSTNEKLFF
TRBJ1-2 | NA | TRBV3-1/TRBV3-2 | NA | TGTGCCAGCAGCCAAGCAGGTACAGGGTATTTTAGTTTGGGCGGCTACACCTTC | CASSQAGTGYFSLGGYTF
TRBJ2-1 | NA | TRBV3-1/TRBV3-2 | TRBD2 | TGTGCCAGCAGCCACGGGAGCGGGAGTTCCTACAATGAGCAGTTCTTC | CASSHGSGSSYNEQFF
TRBJ2-1 | NA | TRBV11-3 | NA | TGTGCCAGCAGCTTAGACGCAGGGGCAAACAATGAGCAGTTCTTC | CASSLDAGANNEQFF
TRBJ2-1 | NA | TRBV7-9 | NA | TGTGCCAGCAGCCATTCTCTAGAGGATGAGCAGTTCTTC | CASSHSLEDEQFF
TRBJ2-1 | few | TRBV9 | TRBD2 | TGTGCCAGCAGCGTAGGTGTGGGAGGGTTCTACAATGAGCAGTTCTTC | CASSVGVGGFYNEQFF
TRBJ2-1 | NA | TRBV24-1 | TRBD1 | TGTGCCACCAGTGATCCACTTACCCCGGGACAGGGGGCCTATGAGCAGTTCTTC | CATSDPLTPGQGAYEQFF
TRBJ1-2 | NA | TRBV5-6 | NA | TGTGCCAGCAGCTCCTATGAGGGTCAGGGTCGTGGCTACACCTTC | CASSSYEGQGRGYTF
TRBJ2-5 | once | TRBV11-3 | NA | TGTGCCAGCAGCTTCCTGCCCTTGGAGACCCAGTACTTC | CASSFLPLETQYF
TRBJ2-3 | once | TRBV16 | TRBD2 | TGTGCCAGCAGCGAATCGGGAACTAGCGGGAGTGGCACAGATACGCAGTATTTT | CASSESGTSGSGTDTQYF
TRBJ2-7 | NA | TRBV3-1/TRBV3-2 | NA | TGTGCCAGCAGCCAAGAGCCCCAGCGGCCAGCCTACGAGCAGTACTTC | CASSQEPQRPAYEQYF
TRBJ1-3 | NA | TRBV28 | NA | TGTGCCAGCGGGGCGGCGTTGGGCAGGTCTGGAAACACCATATATTTT | CASGAALGRSGNTIYF
TRBJ2-1 | NA | TRBV29-1 | TRBD2 | TGCAGCGCCGGGACTATACCCAATGAGCAGTTCTTC | CSAGTIPNEQFF
TRBJ2-1 | NA | TRBV7-2 | NA | TGTGCCAGCAGCTTAAACTCGGGTCAGGGAATAGATGAGCAGTTCTTC | CASSLNSGQGIDEQFF
TRBJ2-7 | NA | TRBV9 | NA | TGTGCCAGCAGCGTAGCCGGGAACAACGAGCAGTACTTC | CASSVAGNNEQYF
TRBJ2-3 | NA | TRBV30 | TRBD2 | TGTGCCTGGGCCCGCCTCGGGACTAGCGGTGGTACGCAGTATTTT | CAWARLGTSGGTQYF